The 19 T cell receptor beta chains below were found in one sample sequenced in a study of T cell repertoires in cytomegalovirus infection. Their cognate antigens are unknown. MiXCR, applied by TCRdb to the reads, yields one record per CDR3 protein. The repertoire includes approximately 110,000 distinct CDR3 sequences, approximately 45% of them detected once, and about three quarters sits in the top ten. The sequencing used CD8+ T cells from cultured PBMCs, collected from culture after CMV antigen stimulation. Receptors were obtained from a human donor in good health (CMV status not recorded). Some clones in this sample may be carry-over from other donors' samples.

This sequence joins TRBV20-1 and TRBJ2-7; D may match TRBD1 or TRBD2 (7 bases each). Trimming shortened V by 1 base and J by 0 bases, and 16 bases separated the two germline ends. The germline V gene has CDR1 DFQATT and CDR2 SNEGSKA (reference sequence). This CDR3 has 16 amino acids. The DNA of the CDR3 is TGCAGTGCTAGAGGGGGAGGGGGACAGTACTCCTACGAGCAGTACTTC. Translating gives CSARGGGGQYSYEQYF.

This clonotype was seen a handful of times. V is TRBV5-5 and J is TRBJ2-5; 10 positions match TRBD1. J was trimmed by 7 bases and V by 2 bases; bases with no gene match: 11. The CDR3 is 16 residues long. The germline V gene has CDR1 SGHKS and CDR2 YYEKEE (reference sequence). CDR3 in amino acids: CASSLPLGQGIGTQYF. The CDR3 DNA reads as TGTGCCAGCAGCTTACCATTGGGACAGGGGATTGGGACCCAGTACTTC.

The chain carries TRBV12-3 or TRBV12-4 and TRBJ2-2; 7 bases align to TRBD1. This CDR3 has 15 amino acids. V gave up 5 bases and J gave up 7 bases; unmatched junction bases: 10. The CDR3 loop reads CASSHDLTGIGELFF. The CDR3, as DNA: TGTGCCAGCAGTCACGATCTGACAGGGATCGGGGAGCTGTTTTTT.

The CDR3 sequence: CASSVAPGGTEAFF. CDR3 coding DNA: TGTGCCAGCAGCGTAGCTCCGGGAGGGACTGAAGCTTTCTTT. This sequence joins TRBV9 and TRBJ1-1; D remains ambiguous. The CDR3 extends over 14 amino acids. CDR1 is SGDLS, CDR2 YYNGEE, per germline. The V gene lost 0 bases and the J gene lost 5 bases, with 11 bases spanning the gap. Together with reference TRBV9 and TRBJ1-1, the CDR3 gives the full variable domain: DSGVTQTPKHLITATGQRVTLRCSPRSGDLSVYWYQQSLDQGLQFLIQYYNGEERAKGNILERFSAQQFPDLHSELNLSSLELGDSALYFCASSVAPGGTEAFFGQGTRLTVV.

Concerning this clonotype itself: The junction departs from the called germline gene at one end, perhaps through a read error. CDR3 residues: CASSMGQLIIF. The DNA for the CDR3 is TGTGCCAGTAGCATGGGACAGCTAATCATCTTC. The V gene is TRBV19, the J gene TRBJ1-2; 7 bases line up with TRBD1. Per germline, CDR1 LNHDA and CDR2 SQIVND (reference sequence). The CDR3 extends over 11 amino acids.

There are many counts of this clonotype. The V and J genes are TRBV29-1 and TRBJ2-1; 15 nucleotides align to TRBD2. The CDR3 contains 16 residues. Germline V gives CDR1 SQVTM, CDR2 ANQGSEA. The V gene end was trimmed by 6 bases and the J gene end by 12 bases; junction bases not matched to a gene: 15. The CDR3: CSVPGTSGGLSGGQFF. The CDR3, as DNA: TGCAGCGTCCCCGGGACTAGCGGGGGGCTATCGGGAGGGCAGTTCTTC.

The J gene is TRBJ1-2, the V gene TRBV7-9; D unclear. V was shortened by 3 bases and J by 3 bases, with 5 bases between the two germline ends. The CDR3 sequence is 12 residues long. Germline assignment: CDR1 SEHNR and CDR2 FQNEAQ (reference sequence). This CDR3 is CASSFWDYGYTF. As DNA, the CDR3 is TGTGCCAGCAGCTTCTGGGACTATGGCTACACCTTC.

Ten or more counts support this clonotype. The chain combines TRBV27 with TRBJ2-1; D not resolved. This CDR3 has 14 residues. CDR1 is MNHEY and CDR2 is SMNVEV in the germline V gene (reference sequence). The V end lost 3 bases, the J end lost 4 bases, and 10 bases lay between the germline ends. CDR3 residues: CASSLASRYNEQFF. CDR3 in DNA: TGTGCCAGCAGTTTGGCGAGTAGGTACAATGAGCAGTTCTTC.

This clonotype has at least ten counts. The DNA for the CDR3 is TGTGCCAGCAGAGACCCGACTAGAGGGAGTCTAAATACGCAGTATTTT. It translates to CASRDPTRGSLNTQYF. This chain uses TRBV7-2 with TRBJ2-3, with D maybe TRBD2 (6 bases). With 6 bases removed from V and 7 bases from J, the gap between germline ends came to 23 bases. CDR3 length: 16 residues. Looked up from germline, CDR1 is SGHTA and CDR2 is FQGNSA.

This clonotype was seen only a few times. J is TRBJ2-7 and V is TRBV5-6, with 7 positions matching TRBD2. The CDR3 length is 13 residues. Trimming cost V 4 bases and J 4 bases; bases outside gene matches: 5. In germline, CDR1 is SGHDT, CDR2 YYEEEE. The CDR3 DNA reads as TGTGCCAGCAGCAGAGGGAGGGTTTACGAGCAGTACTTC. Protein product: CASSRGRVYEQYF.

The chain links TRBV15 to TRBJ1-4, with D uncertain. The V end lost 3 bases, the J end lost 12 bases, and 17 bases lay between the germline ends. CDR1 is LNHNV and CDR2 is YYDKDF in the germline V gene (reference sequence). The CDR3 is 14 amino acids. In DNA form, the CDR3 reads TGTGCCACCAGCAGTCGTACTGGGATGATGGAACTGTTTTTT. The encoded protein is CATSSRTGMMELFF.

The chain combines TRBV4-1 with TRBJ1-5; D uncertain. Germline CDR1 reads MGHRA; CDR2 reads YSYEKL. Trimming pared 0 bases from V and 0 bases from J, leaving 9 bases between. This CDR3 region has 16 residues. CDR3 coding DNA: TGCGCCAGCAGCCAAGATTCAGAACTTAGCAATCAGCCCCAGCATTTT. Amino acid sequence: CASSQDSELSNQPQHF.

The CDR3 is CASSWVESETQYF. In DNA, the CDR3 is TGTGCCAGCAGCTGGGTGGAGTCTGAGACCCAGTACTTC. The chain is built from TRBV6-5 and TRBJ2-5; no clear D. The CDR3 totals 13 residues. The germline V gene has CDR1 MNHEY and CDR2 SVGAGI. The ends were cut back, 6 bases at V and 5 bases at J, with 13 bases in the middle.

The gene calls are TRBV11-2 and TRBJ1-1; 7 positions match TRBD1. Trimming removed 5 bases from V and 0 bases from J; junction bases left unmatched: 12. Germline-derived CDR1 and CDR2 are SGHAT and FQNNGV. The CDR3 length is 17 residues. Here the CDR3 reads CASSSRQGTYMNTEAFF. The CDR3 bases are TGTGCCAGCAGCAGTCGACAGGGTACCTACATGAACACTGAAGCTTTCTTT.

This clonotype was counted ten times or more. The genes are TRBV9 and TRBJ2-1; D may correspond to TRBD1 or TRBD2 (5 bases each). Germline V gene lookup returns CDR1 SGDLS and CDR2 YYNGEE. Trimming shortened V by 1 base and J by 7 bases, and 12 bases separated the two germline ends. CDR3 size: 14 residues. CDR3 loop: CASSVFRGANEQFF. CDR3 DNA: TGTGCCAGCAGCGTATTTCGAGGGGCAAATGAGCAGTTCTTC.

The V call is TRBV5-5, the J call TRBJ1-3, with D unclear. The germline V gene encodes CDR1 SGHKS and CDR2 YYEKEE (reference sequence). This CDR3 region has 16 residues. V lost 5 bases, J lost 0 bases, and 15 bases lay in between. CDR3 nucleotide sequence: TGTGCCAGCAGTGAAGACGGCCCGCACTCTGGAAACACCATATATTTT. This codes for CASSEDGPHSGNTIYF.

The V gene is TRBV29-1, the J gene TRBJ2-7; 11 nucleotides align to TRBD2. The germline CDR1 and CDR2 sequences are SQVTM and ANQGSEA. This CDR3 has 14 residues. J gave up 2 bases and V 0 bases, and 0 bases lay outside the gene matches. CDR3 amino acids: CSVEDSGGAYEQYF. As DNA, the CDR3 is TGCAGCGTTGAAGATAGCGGGGGGGCCTACGAGCAGTACTTC.

The chain is built from TRBV6-2 or TRBV6-3 and TRBJ1-6; TRBD1 might be the D (5 bases). The CDR3 spans 16 residues. Trimming took 6 bases from V and 5 from J, leaving 17 bases between them. From germline, CDR1 is MNHEY and CDR2 SVGEGT. CDR3 residues: CASRSDDRGNNSPLHF. The DNA of the CDR3 is TGTGCCAGCAGATCAGACGACCGGGGGAATAATTCACCCCTCCACTTT.

The J gene is TRBJ2-1, the V gene TRBV6-1, with no clear D. Deletions cut 2 bases from V and 6 bases from J, with 20 bases between. Germline V CDR1 and CDR2: MNHNS, SASEGT. The CDR3 covers 17 residues. Here the CDR3 reads CASSELELYGRSNEQFF. The CDR3 bases are TGTGCCAGCAGTGAATTGGAGCTATATGGGCGTTCCAATGAGCAGTTCTTC.